These 13 T cell receptor beta chains originate from one sample sequenced in a study of blood T cell repertoires in COVID-19. The data were produced by immunoSEQ multiplex PCR, yet TCRdb's version contains in-frame clones alone and is incomplete. The sample lists roughly 170,000 clones, less than 90% occurring once. Sequencing was done on a sample of peripheral blood. Every receptor here comes from a man between 70 and 80 years old with active or convalescent COVID-19.

The V call is TRBV7-2, the J call TRBJ1-2; unclear D gene. V was trimmed by 3 bases and J by 0 bases, leaving 17 bases between them. Germline V gives CDR1 SGHTA, CDR2 FQGNSA. This CDR3 contains 17 residues. For the CDR3, the DNA is TGTGCCAGCAGCTTCGAGGCCTTTCAAGCAACTAACTATGGCTACACCTTC. It translates to CASSFEAFQATNYGYTF.

CDR3 loop: CASSLPHREGEQFF. The DNA of the CDR3 is TGTGCCAGCAGTTTACCCCACAGGGAGGGTGAGCAGTTCTTC. The chain links TRBV27 to TRBJ2-1; D might be TRBD2 (7 bases). The CDR3 contains 14 residues. Germline V gene data show CDR1 as MNHEY and CDR2 as SMNVEV (reference sequence). Between the trimmed V and J ends, which lost 2 bases and 9 bases, there was a span of 14 bases.

This clone was seen only a few times. The chain links TRBV7-2 to TRBJ1-5; 9 nucleotides agree with TRBD1. The CDR3 covers 14 residues. V dropped 4 bases and J dropped 5; count of bases not matched to a gene: 3. CDR1 SGHTA and CDR2 FQGNSA come from the germline V gene. The CDR3 bases are TGTGCCAGCAGCTACAGGGGGCAGGATCAGCCCCAGCATTTT. This sequence encodes CASSYRGQDQPQHF.

The rearrangement uses TRBV19 and TRBJ1-4; D is ambiguous. Germline loops: CDR1 LNHDA, CDR2 SQIVND (reference sequence). Trimming pared 3 bases from V and 6 bases from J, leaving 8 bases between. The CDR3 length is 13 residues. The DNA for the CDR3 is TGTGCCAGTAGTATCACAGCTTATGAAAAACTGTTTTTT. Protein product: CASSITAYEKLFF.

The rearrangement links TRBV29-1 to TRBJ1-2; D gene uncertain. The CDR3 is made up of 14 amino acids. The V gene's germline CDR1 is SQVTM and CDR2 ANQGSEA. V shed 5 bases and J shed 2 bases, with 15 bases lying between them. The DNA of the CDR3 is TGCAGCGTTCCTCCCGGCGGTGAGAACTATGGCTACACCTTC. Translated: CSVPPGGENYGYTF.

The V and J genes are TRBV10-3 and TRBJ2-7, with 8 bases identical to TRBD1. This CDR3 region has 15 residues. CDR1 is ENHRY and CDR2 is SYGVKD in the germline V gene. V dropped 11 bases and J dropped 1; count of bases not matched to a gene: 13. CDR3 region: CAVRPDRGYSYEQYF. The DNA for the CDR3 is TGTGCCGTAAGGCCCGACAGGGGATATTCCTACGAGCAGTACTTC.

The J gene is TRBJ2-1, the V gene TRBV2; 7 bases agree with TRBD2. The germline V gene encodes CDR1 SNHLY and CDR2 FYNNEI. After removal of 7 bases from V and 10 bases from J, the junction contained 4 bases not matched to a gene. This CDR3 is 11 amino acids long. As DNA, the CDR3 is TGTGCCAGCACCCCCGGGAGGGAGCAGTTCTTC. This encodes CASTPGREQFF.

V usage is TRBV2 and J usage is TRBJ1-2; 7 bases are a match to TRBD1. Trimming at V came to 2 bases and at J to 3 bases, leaving 3 bases not matched to a gene. The CDR3 covers 14 residues. Germline CDR1 SNHLY, CDR2 FYNNEI. CDR3 region: CASSEQGTDYGYTF. The CDR3 nucleotides are TGTGCCAGCAGTGAACAAGGGACAGACTATGGCTACACCTTC.

This clone was seen more than once but under ten times. The chain employs TRBV19 and TRBJ1-2; D is perhaps TRBD1 (6 bases). In germline, CDR1 is LNHDA, CDR2 SQIVND (reference sequence). V was shortened by 0 bases and J by 3 bases, with 17 bases between the two germline ends. This CDR3 contains 17 residues. The CDR3 protein is CASSIDPNRAGYYGYTF. The CDR3 DNA is TGTGCCAGTAGTATAGACCCGAACAGGGCCGGGTACTATGGCTACACCTTC.

The chain joins TRBV5-4 to TRBJ2-1, with TRBD1 matching 7 bases. The CDR3 has 12 amino acids. Germline V gene data show CDR1 as SGHNT and CDR2 as YYREEE (reference sequence). Trimming took 3 bases from V and 7 from J; bases not matched to a gene: 1. CDR3 bases: TGTGCCAGCAGCTACAGGGGAAATGAGCAGTTCTTC. This encodes CASSYRGNEQFF.

The rearrangement uses TRBV6-1 and TRBJ1-4, with D possibly TRBD1 on 5 matching bases. Trimming stripped 1 base from V and 7 bases from J, with 13 bases between. CDR3 length: 15 amino acids. Germline V gives CDR1 MNHNS, CDR2 SASEGT. As DNA, the CDR3 is TGTGCCAGCAGTGAAGGATGGGGGGAAGGTGAAAAACTGTTTTTT. Protein product: CASSEGWGEGEKLFF.

This clone was seen a few times. CDR3 sequence (DNA): TGTGCCAGCTTCAGACCACAGGGGGCAGGAGATACGCAGTATTTT. Protein product: CASFRPQGAGDTQYF. V gene TRBV6-5 combines with J gene TRBJ2-3, with 9 bases aligning to TRBD1. This CDR3 region has 15 residues. Germline CDR1 is MNHEY and CDR2 is SVGAGI. The ends lost 8 bases at V and 5 bases at J; junction bases unmatched: 11.

The count of this clone is one. V gene TRBV28 combines with J gene TRBJ1-2, with 7 nucleotides matching TRBD1. Germline V CDR1 and CDR2: MDHEN, SYDVKM. The CDR3 has 16 residues. V lost 4 bases and J lost 2; bases outside the gene matches: 10. The CDR3 loop is CASSSASDRRNYGYTF. The DNA of the CDR3 is TGTGCCAGCAGTTCCGCCTCGGACAGGAGGAACTATGGCTACACCTTC.